This T cell receptor beta chain was captured in a study of cytomegalovirus exposure and HLA in healthy donors. About this clone itself: As yet, its antigen is unknown.

In the PCR, 60 Vbeta and 13 Jbeta primers were used. TCRdb keeps only in-frame clones here, not all; method: immunoSEQ multiplex PCR. The sample contains tens of thousands of clones, 73% of which appear only once. Germline CDR1 LNHDA, CDR2 SQIVND (reference sequence). With V trimmed by 4 bases and J by 8 bases, 7 bases remained unmatched. The CDR3 spans 13 residues. Study-wide results and caveats: About 87% or about 30% of the time was how often most TCR beta V segments were productive, according to an earlier analysis.

The sample comprised PBMCs. V is TRBV19 and J is TRBJ1-1, with 7 nucleotides matching TRBD1. This sequence originates from a man over 45 in good health and CMV-seronegative. CDR3 sequence (DNA): TGTGCCAGTAGTACAATGACAGGGTTGGAAGCTTTCTTT. Its translation: CASSTMTGLEAFF.